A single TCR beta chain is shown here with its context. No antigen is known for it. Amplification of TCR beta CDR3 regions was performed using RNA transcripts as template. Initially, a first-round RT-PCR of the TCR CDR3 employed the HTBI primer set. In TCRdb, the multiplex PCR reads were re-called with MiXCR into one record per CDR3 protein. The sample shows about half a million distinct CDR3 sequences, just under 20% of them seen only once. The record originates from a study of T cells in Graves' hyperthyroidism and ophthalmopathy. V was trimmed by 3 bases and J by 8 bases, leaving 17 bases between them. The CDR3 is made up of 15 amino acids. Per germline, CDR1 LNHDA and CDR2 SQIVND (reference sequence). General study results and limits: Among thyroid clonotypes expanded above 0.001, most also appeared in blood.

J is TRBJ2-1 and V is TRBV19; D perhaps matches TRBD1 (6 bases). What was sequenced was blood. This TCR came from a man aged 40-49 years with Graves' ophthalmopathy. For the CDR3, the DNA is TGTGCCAGTAGTATGGGTAGGGGGAAGGGCGATGAGCAGTTCTTC. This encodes CASSMGRGKGDEQFF.